These 14 T cell receptor beta chains originate from one sample sequenced in a study of shared clonotypes between healthy human individuals. The method was immunoSEQ multiplex PCR; TCRdb's version includes in-frame clones alone and lacks a portion of them. Of some 2,000,000 clones listed, about 94% are singletons. Sequencing used naive CD4+ T cells sorted from blood. Stated subset: CD45RA+ positively selected. All receptors derive from a man younger than 30 in good health.

J is TRBJ2-5 and V is TRBV4-1; the D is unclear. This CDR3 comprises 13 residues. V lost 4 bases and J lost 4, with 10 bases in between. In germline, CDR1 is MGHRA, CDR2 YSYEKL. CDR3 loop: CASSRVPAETQYF. The CDR3 DNA follows: TGCGCCAGCAGCCGCGTTCCCGCAGAGACCCAGTACTTC.

The rearrangement joins TRBV2 to TRBJ2-7; D not certain. The CDR3 length is 14 residues. V was clipped by 4 bases and J by 3 bases, with 13 bases between them. Germline values: CDR1 SNHLY, CDR2 FYNNEI. The DNA for the CDR3 is TGTGCCAGCAGTGCCTTACTGGGGAACTACGAGCAGTACTTC. Amino acids: CASSALLGNYEQYF.

The count of this clone is one. V usage is TRBV6-1 and J usage is TRBJ2-3, with 8 positions matching TRBD2. The germline CDR1 and CDR2 sequences are MNHNS and SASEGT. The CDR3 is 17 residues long. J gave up 5 bases and V 1 base, and 11 bases lay outside the gene matches. CDR3 protein: CASSEERERGRLDTQYF. The CDR3 DNA sequence: TGTGCCAGCAGTGAAGAGCGAGAGCGGGGGCGACTAGATACGCAGTATTTT.

The chain joins TRBV7-9 to TRBJ2-2, with 8 bases matching TRBD2. Germline CDR1 SEHNR, CDR2 FQNEAQ (reference sequence). The length of the CDR3 is 14 residues. With V trimmed by 6 bases and J by 4 bases, 4 bases remained unmatched. CDR3 region: CASSIAGSTGELFF. CDR3 coding DNA: TGTGCCAGCAGTATAGCGGGGTCCACCGGGGAGCTGTTTTTT.

The chain recombines TRBV18 with TRBJ1-2; perhaps TRBD1 as D (6 bases). This CDR3 is 13 amino acids long. Germline lookup yields CDR1 KGHSH and CDR2 LQKENI. V gave up 3 bases and J gave up 4 bases, with 9 bases separating them. The CDR3 protein is CASSPEDSYGYTF. In DNA, the CDR3 is TGTGCCAGCTCACCGGAGGACAGCTATGGCTACACCTTC. Complete variable domain (other parts from reference TRBV18 and TRBJ1-2): NAGVMQNPRHLVRRRGQEARLRCSPMKGHSHVYWYRQLPEEGLKFMVYLQKENIIDESGMPKERFSAEFPKEGPSILRIQQVVRGDSAAYFCASSPEDSYGYTFGSGTRLTVV.

This clone was seen once. The chain uses TRBV25-1 and TRBJ2-5, with D tentatively TRBD1 (6 bases). CDR1 and CDR2 (germline): MGHDK, SYGVNS. V lost 0 bases and J 0 bases, leaving 11 bases between the germline ends. The CDR3 loop spans 16 amino acids. The CDR3 sequence: CASSEYLGTNQETQYF. Here the CDR3 DNA reads TGTGCCAGCAGTGAATATCTCGGGACAAACCAAGAGACCCAGTACTTC.

This chain links TRBV7-3 with TRBJ2-5; D may be TRBD1 or TRBD2 (5 bases each). Between the trimmed V and J ends, which lost 2 bases and 7 bases, there was a span of 20 bases. In germline, CDR1 is SGHTA, CDR2 FQGTGA. The CDR3 is made up of 16 amino acids. The CDR3 is CASSLAPGTTSGTQYF. The CDR3 coding sequence is TGTGCCAGCAGCTTAGCCCCGGGGACGACAAGCGGGACCCAGTACTTC.

This chain connects TRBV7-2 to TRBJ1-5; D is unresolved. Trimming removed 1 base at V and 7 bases at J, with 11 bases between. CDR3 length equals 14 residues. Germline CDR1 is SGHTA and CDR2 is FQGNSA. CDR3 residues: CASSLGGAEQPQHF. The CDR3 DNA reads as TGTGCCAGCAGCTTAGGGGGTGCCGAGCAGCCCCAGCATTTT.

This clone was counted a single time. The rearrangement uses TRBV27 and TRBJ1-1; D is undetermined. The CDR3 loop spans 17 amino acids. V was cut by 0 bases and J by 0 bases, with 14 bases left in between. Germline CDR1 reads MNHEY; CDR2 reads SMNVEV (reference sequence). The CDR3 region is CASSLSRRQDLNTEAFF. The CDR3 DNA follows: TGTGCCAGCAGTTTATCCCGACGCCAGGACCTGAACACTGAAGCTTTCTTT.

The V and J genes are TRBV5-6 and TRBJ1-3; TRBD1 matches 7 bases. The germline V gene encodes CDR1 SGHDT and CDR2 YYEEEE. The CDR3 totals 16 residues. Unmatched junction bases numbered 5, after V lost 1 base and J lost 1 base. DNA of the CDR3: TGTGCCAGCAGCTTGAGAGGGGGCGGATCTGGAAACACCATATATTTT. Its translation is CASSLRGGGSGNTIYF.

The rearrangement joins TRBV27 to TRBJ2-6; the match to TRBD1 covers 11 bases. V dropped 5 bases and J dropped 3; count of bases not matched to a gene: 6. This CDR3 region has 17 residues. Germline CDR1 reads MNHEY; CDR2 reads SMNVEV (reference sequence). The CDR3 sequence is CASSRDRGSGGANVLTF. For the CDR3, the DNA is TGTGCCAGCAGTCGGGACAGGGGGTCTGGTGGGGCCAACGTCCTGACTTTC.

This clone was seen just once. The rearrangement uses TRBV5-8 and TRBJ2-7; D is perhaps TRBD2 (5 bases). Germline assignment: CDR1 SGHTS and CDR2 YDEGEE. V lost 5 bases and J lost 4, with 10 bases in between. The CDR3 spans 12 residues. As DNA, the CDR3 is TGTGCCAGCAGGGACTTTCTTTACGAGCAGTACTTC. Its translation: CASRDFLYEQYF.

The chain combines TRBV11-2 with TRBJ1-1, with D possibly matching TRBD1 (5 bases). Germline V gives CDR1 SGHAT, CDR2 FQNNGV. Trimming cost V 3 bases and J 2 bases, with 10 bases left between them. CDR3 size: 14 residues. The CDR3: CASSFSTDNTEAFF. For the CDR3, the DNA is TGTGCCAGCAGCTTTTCGACAGACAACACTGAAGCTTTCTTT. Combining the CDR3 with reference TRBV11-2 and TRBJ1-1 gives the whole variable domain EAGVAQSPRYKIIEKRQSVAFWCNPISGHATLYWYQQILGQGPKLLIQFQNNGVVDDSQLPKDRFSAERLKGVDSTLKIQPAKLEDSAVYLCASSFSTDNTEAFFGQGTRLTVV.

The V gene is TRBV10-3, the J gene TRBJ1-1; no clear D gene. CDR1 ENHRY and CDR2 SYGVKD come from the germline V gene. The ends were cut back, 1 base at V and 5 bases at J, with 11 bases in the middle. The CDR3 length is 14 residues. CDR3 coding DNA: TGTGCCATCAGTGAGTTCCCGGCAAGGACTGAAGCTTTCTTT. It specifies CAISEFPARTEAFF.